This is a list of T cell receptor beta chains from one sample in a study of cytomegalovirus exposure and HLA in healthy donors. Clones were read by immunoSEQ multiplex PCR, and TCRdb kept only the in-frame ones, dropping some. The data contain 140,000 to 150,000 clones, more than 75% of them singletons. The sequenced material came from PBMCs. All receptors come from a female donor in good health and CMV-seronegative. The CDR3 runs from the conserved cysteine through the conserved F or W. Each record gives: V gene, clone size, D gene, J gene, CDR3 DNA, CDR3 protein. D genes are given only for firm matches. Size values are once, few and many counts, or a class for expanded clones, and some rows have none.

>TRBV11-2|once|TRBD1|TRBJ2-5
TGTGCCAGCAGCTGGCCAGGGACAGGGAAATACTTC
CASSWPGTGKYF
>TRBV5-6|NA|TRBD1|TRBJ2-2
TGTGCCAGCAGACCACGACAGGGTCTAGTCGATAACACCGGGGAGCTGTTTTTT
CASRPRQGLVDNTGELFF
>TRBV18|NA|TRBD1|TRBJ1-6
TGTGCCAGCTCACCAAAACAGGGGAGTTCACCCCTCCACTTT
CASSPKQGSSPLHF
>TRBV6-1|NA|NA|TRBJ2-2
TGTGCCAGCAGTGAACAAGGTCAAAGAGGGTTCGGCACCGGGGAGCTGTTTTTT
CASSEQGQRGFGTGELFF
>TRBV6-1|NA|TRBD2|TRBJ2-1
TGTGCCAGCAGACTAGCGGGGGGAGTCTTCAATGAGCAGTTCTTC
CASRLAGGVFNEQFF
>TRBV2|NA|NA|TRBJ2-5
TGTGCCAGCAGGCCGACGGGGGAAGAGACCCAGTACTTC
CASRPTGEETQYF
>TRBV27|once|TRBD1|TRBJ2-7
TGTGCCAGCAGCTTGGGACAGGGGGCGAACGAGCAGTACTTC
CASSLGQGANEQYF
>TRBV4-3|NA|TRBD2|TRBJ2-3
TGCGCCAGCACCCTAGCGGGGTCCGCCACAGATACGCAGTATTTT
CASTLAGSATDTQYF
>TRBV6-1|NA|NA|TRBJ1-6
TGTGCCAGCAGACAGGACCCCGGCAAGTATTCACCCCTCCACTTT
CASRQDPGKYSPLHF
>TRBV18|once|TRBD2|TRBJ2-1
TGTGCCAGCTCACCACCGGGGCTAGCGGGTTACAATGAGCAGTTCTTC
CASSPPGLAGYNEQFF
>TRBV7-9|NA|TRBD1|TRBJ1-2
TGTGCCAGCAGCACTCGGACAGGGGCCGCCCTCTATGGCTACACCTTC
CASSTRTGAALYGYTF
>TRBV2|NA|NA|TRBJ1-3
TGTGCCTCTCGGGAACGACTAACTGGAAACACCATATATTTT
CASRERLTGNTIYF
>TRBV19|NA|TRBD1|TRBJ1-4
TGTGCCTCCCGGGACAGGGTTAGCGAAAAACTGTTTTTT
CASRDRVSEKLFF
>TRBV2|NA|NA|TRBJ1-6
TGTGCCAGCAGCCCCCCGGGGTATAATTATAATTCACCCCTCCACTTT
CASSPPGYNYNSPLHF
>TRBV7-9|NA|NA|TRBJ2-2
TGTGCCAGCAGCTTATCGGGGTTCGGGGAGCTGTTTTTT
CASSLSGFGELFF
>TRBV15|NA|TRBD1|TRBJ2-3
TGTGCCACCAGCACAGGGGGTCTCACAGATACGCAGTATTTT
CATSTGGLTDTQYF
>TRBV19|NA|NA|TRBJ2-4
TGTGCCAGTAGCCCGATAGATTCGGCCAAAAACATTCAGTACTTC
CASSPIDSAKNIQYF
>TRBV5-1|NA|TRBD1|TRBJ2-7
TGCGCCAGCAGCTTCCCTTCAGGGGGTGGCGAGCAGTACTTC
CASSFPSGGGEQYF
>TRBV7-3|few|NA|TRBJ1-1
TGTGCCAGCAGCGCCAACGACTATGAAGCTTTCTTT
CASSANDYEAFF
>TRBV4-1|few|NA|TRBJ2-7
TGCGCCAGCAGCCAAGAGCCCCCATCTACCTACGAGCAGTACTTC
CASSQEPPSTYEQYF
>TRBV28|NA|NA|TRBJ2-5
TGTGCCAGCACTGTGTCAGTTGGAGAGACCCAGTACTTC
CASTVSVGETQYF
>TRBV11-1|NA|NA|TRBJ1-2
TGTGCCAGCAGCCCGCCCGGGATACCCTATGGCTACCCCTTC
CASSPPGIPYGYPF
>TRBV25-1|NA|TRBD2|TRBJ2-5
TGTGCCAGCAGATTAGGGGGTAGCGGGAGTCGGCAGTACTTC
CASRLGGSGSRQYF
>TRBV7-3|NA|NA|TRBJ2-3
TGTGCCAGCAGCCGCCAAGCGGCTAGCACAGATACGCAGTATTTT
CASSRQAASTDTQYF
>TRBV11-3|NA|NA|TRBJ2-7
TGTGCCAGCAGCTTAGATTGGAGTGGTTCGCAGTACTTC
CASSLDWSGSQYF
>TRBV5-1|NA|TRBD1|TRBJ2-2
TGCGCCAGCAGCTCGACAGGGAACCCTTTGGGGGAGCTGTTTTTT
CASSSTGNPLGELFF
>TRBV4-2|NA|NA|TRBJ1-6
TGTGCCAGCCGCGGGGGGGTCGACTCACCCCTCCACTTT
CASRGGVDSPLHF
>TRBV9|NA|NA|TRBJ2-1
TGTGCCAGCAGCGTAGAAGGGACTCCTTACAATGAGCAGTTCTTC
CASSVEGTPYNEQFF
>TRBV5-1|NA|TRBD1|TRBJ1-1
TGCGCCAGCAGCTCGACAGGGAGGACTGAAGCTTTCTTT
CASSSTGRTEAFF
>TRBV7-9|NA|NA|TRBJ2-7
TGTGCCAGCAGCTTAGCCCTTACGAGTCACGAGCAGTACTTC
CASSLALTSHEQYF
>TRBV6-6|NA|TRBD1|TRBJ2-3
TGTGCCAGCAGGAGGACAGGGTACACAGATACGCAGTATTTT
CASRRTGYTDTQYF
>TRBV10-1|few|TRBD1|TRBJ2-7
TGCGCCAAGTCCGGGACAGGGGACGAGCAGTACTTC
CAKSGTGDEQYF
>TRBV7-9|NA|NA|TRBJ2-1
TGTGCCAGCAGCCTTAGCGGAAATGCGAACAATGAGCAGTTCTTC
CASSLSGNANNEQFF
>TRBV5-1|few|TRBD1|TRBJ1-5
TGCGCCACCAAGGGACAGGGAGGCAATCAGCCCCAGCATTTT
CATKGQGGNQPQHF
>TRBV5-1|NA|TRBD2|TRBJ2-3
TGCGCCAGCAGCTTGAGCGGAGCGGGAGCCCCCGGAGATACGCAGTATTTT
CASSLSGAGAPGDTQYF
>TRBV28|NA|NA|TRBJ2-2
TGTGCCAGCAGCCCCCTTCGGACCGGGGAGCTGTTTTTT
CASSPLRTGELFF
>TRBV28|NA|TRBD1|TRBJ2-7
TGTGCCAGCAGTTTCCCTGGACAGGGTTCAGCCTACGAGCAGTACTTC
CASSFPGQGSAYEQYF
>TRBV5-6|NA|NA|TRBJ2-1
TGTGCCAGCAGCCCTGGGGTAGGACGGGAGATCAGTAGGAATGAGCAGTTCTTC
CASSPGVGREISRNEQFF
>TRBV20-1|NA|TRBD1|TRBJ1-1
TGCAGTGCGAGGGGGCACACTGAAGCTTTCTTT
CSARGHTEAFF
>TRBV6-6|NA|TRBD1|TRBJ1-2
TGTGCCAGCAGTTACCCCGGACAGGGAGCGGGCTACACCTTC
CASSYPGQGAGYTF
>TRBV7-2|NA|TRBD2|TRBJ2-7
TGTGCCAGCAGCCTCGCGGGCGGGGGATCATACGAGCAGTACTTC
CASSLAGGGSYEQYF
>TRBV6-1|NA|NA|TRBJ1-5
TGTGCCAGCATCTCCCGGGGTAGCAATCAGCCCCAGCATTTT
CASISRGSNQPQHF
>TRBV30|NA|TRBD2|TRBJ2-3
TGTGCCTGGACGAGGAGCGGGGGGGATACGCAGTATTTT
CAWTRSGGDTQYF
>TRBV10-3|NA|TRBD1|TRBJ2-7
TGTGCCATCAGCCAGAGAGAGGGGGCCGATCCCTACGAGCAGTACTTC
CAISQREGADPYEQYF
>TRBV18|NA|NA|TRBJ1-5
TGTGCCAGCTCACCGGTTGGGGGCCGCAATCAGCCCCAGCATTTT
CASSPVGGRNQPQHF
>TRBV9|NA|NA|TRBJ2-3
TGTGCCAGCAGCTGGGCTAAGACGGTAGATACGCAGTATTTT
CASSWAKTVDTQYF
>TRBV6-1|NA|TRBD1|TRBJ1-1
TGTGCCAGCAGTGAAGGGACAGGGGGCTTCGATCCGAACACTGAAGCTTTCTTT
CASSEGTGGFDPNTEAFF
>TRBV6-5|NA|TRBD1|TRBJ1-6
TGTGCCAGCAGGCTGACAGGGGGAGGGTCACCCCTCCACTTT
CASRLTGGGSPLHF
>TRBV7-9|NA|TRBD1|TRBJ1-2
TGTGCCAGCAGCTTAGTATCGGACAGGGGCGGCTACACCTTC
CASSLVSDRGGYTF
>TRBV15|NA|TRBD1|TRBJ1-5
TGTGCCACCAGCAGAGATAGAGGGACAGGGGCCTATAGCAATCAGCCCCAGCATTTT
CATSRDRGTGAYSNQPQHF
>TRBV7-2|NA|TRBD2|TRBJ2-1
TGTGCCAGCACCCGATCTAGCGGGAGTAGGAATGAGCAGTTCTTC
CASTRSSGSRNEQFF